This T cell receptor beta chain came from a study of T cell repertoires in cytomegalovirus infection (dated by TCRdb to about 2019). For context, the study as a whole: The peptide stimulations were aimed at well-studied HLA-B-restricted epitopes as well as recently identified HLA-C-restricted CMV epitopes, whose presentation resists viral immunomodulation. Because public TCR beta signatures pointed to carriage of CMV infection together with the matching HLA type, the HLA type of each donor mattered for the analysis. What the authors observed across the whole study: The ex vivo response was dominated by HLA-C-restricted CMV-specific TCR beta clonotypes, and the single most frequent clonotype in two of eight donors was supplied by these HLA-C-restricted clonotypes. Carriers of CMV infection plus the relevant HLA type were discriminated by the cumulative frequency of public TCR beta family members in the study cohort and in an independent approximately 400-donor cohort.

Interpreted using the paper, the treatment or condition label stands for: in vitro stimulation with specific CMV peptide epitopes to enrich CMV-specific T cells. Concerning this clonotype: Its antigen is unknown. It has no much larger one-base neighbor in the sample; base qualities were not kept.

Sequencing used an Illumina HiSeq 1500. TCRdb took the public reads, trimmed them with fastp at Q25, ran MiXCR for clone calling and kept in-frame beta chains. Each CDR3 protein appears once, grouped with its most common genes and DNA. This sample comprises approximately 590,000 distinct CDR3 sequences, around two fifths of them detected only once. The leading ten clones occupy 48% of the sample. The CDR3 starts with the cysteine, ends with the phenylalanine, and has 17 residues. Left in the record is the CDR3 DNA by itself, 51 bases read in frame from the first base. The germline ends are 14 bases apart after V is trimmed by 2 bases and J by 0 bases. In the germline V gene (reference sequence), CDR1 corresponds to MNHNY and CDR2 to SVGAGI.

This clonotype originated in a human donor in good health (CMV status not recorded). Some clones in this sample may be carry-over from other donors' samples. The sample in question was cultured PBMCs, obtained from culture after CMV antigen stimulation. Recombination joined TRBV6-6 with TRBJ1-5; TRBD1 is possibly the D segment (6 matching bases). CDR3 loop: CASSYLTGFYSNQPQHF. The nucleotides read TGTGCCAGCAGTTACCTTACAGGGTTTTATAGCAATCAGCCCCAGCATTTT.